This T cell receptor beta chain is from a study of blood T cell repertoires in COVID-19. The CDR3 totals 16 residues. V trimming: 4 bases; J trimming: 6 bases; junction bases outside the gene matches: 9. Looked up from germline, CDR1 is MGHRA and CDR2 is YSYEKL. In the original workflow: Estimation of nucleated cell counts was performed using reference gene primer amplification. TCRdb's table, derived via immunoSEQ multiplex PCR, lists solely in-frame clones and lacks some. Clone size and the V and J calls come from that table; the DNA yielded D and trimming. The table has approximately 400,000 clones, around 89% seen once.

The specimen sequenced was peripheral blood. The chain recombines TRBV4-1 with TRBJ1-6; 7 nucleotides line up with TRBD1. The clonotype was recovered from a woman between 50 and 59 years old with COVID-19, enrolled during active disease. The CDR3 is CASSLFLQGTNSPLHF. In nucleotides, the CDR3 is TGCGCCAGCAGCCTATTCCTACAGGGGACTAATTCACCCCTCCACTTT.